The present TCR beta chain was sequenced within a study of blood T cell repertoires in COVID-19. Study information: The United States, Italy and Spain provided the acute and convalescent COVID-19 samples. Sample material is recorded as cDNA or gDNA derived from T cells, B-cell-depleted T cells, or PBMCs.

The germline CDR1 and CDR2 sequences are ENHRY and SYGVKD. The CDR3 is made up of 16 amino acids. V shed 6 bases and J 1 base; nucleotides not matched to a gene: 7. Method: immunoSEQ multiplex PCR; TCRdb's copy keeps in-frame clones and lacks some. The sample shows over 100,000 clones, about 90% of them seen only once. The sequence came from a man between 45 and 60 years old with active COVID-19. Sequences were obtained from peripheral blood. This chain uses TRBV10-3 with TRBJ2-7, with 12 positions matching TRBD2. This CDR3 is CAISPTTSGGSYEQYF. CDR3 sequence (DNA): TGTGCCATCAGCCCCACCACTAGCGGGGGGTCCTACGAGCAGTACTTC.